The clone carrying this T cell receptor (beta chain) was counted once. As processed by the authors: Amplification of reference gene primers was used by the study to estimate nucleated cell counts. The method was immunoSEQ multiplex PCR; TCRdb's version includes in-frame clones alone and lacks a portion of them. The DNA was the basis for D and trimming; V, J and clone size are from that table. The sample has roughly 250,000 clones, about 85% seen once. This record comes from a study of blood T cell repertoires in COVID-19. Study background: Spain, Italy and the United States supplied samples that represented acute and convalescent COVID-19. The cDNA or gDNA used as material had been derived from T cells, B-cell-depleted T cells, or PBMCs.

Seattle's cohort entered during active infection and was followed longitudinally. The material sequenced was peripheral blood. The sequence derives from a human donor with COVID-19, enrolled during active disease. The donor label of this sample is uncertain.

The CDR3, as DNA: TGTGCCAGCAGCTTAGACAGGACCTCGGAGGAGCAGTACTTC. Its protein product is CASSLDRTSEEQYF. The rearrangement uses TRBV7-2 and TRBJ2-7; weak D call: TRBD1 (5 bases). Trimming cost V 1 base and J 7 bases, with 14 bases left between them. Looked up from germline, CDR1 is SGHTA and CDR2 is FQGNSA. The CDR3 is 14 amino acids.